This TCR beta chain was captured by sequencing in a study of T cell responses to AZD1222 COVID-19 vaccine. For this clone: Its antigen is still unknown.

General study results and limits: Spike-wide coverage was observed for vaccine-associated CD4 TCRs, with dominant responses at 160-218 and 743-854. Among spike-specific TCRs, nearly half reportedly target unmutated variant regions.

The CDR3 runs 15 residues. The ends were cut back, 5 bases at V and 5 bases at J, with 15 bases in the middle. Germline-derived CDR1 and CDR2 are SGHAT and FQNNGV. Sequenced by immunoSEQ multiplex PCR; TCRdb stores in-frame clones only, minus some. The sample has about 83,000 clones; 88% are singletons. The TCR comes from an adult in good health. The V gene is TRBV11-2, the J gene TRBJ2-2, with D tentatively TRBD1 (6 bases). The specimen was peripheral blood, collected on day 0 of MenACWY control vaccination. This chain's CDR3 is CASSPTSGDTGELFF. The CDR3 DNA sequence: TGTGCCAGCAGCCCGACCTCAGGGGATACCGGGGAGCTGTTTTTT.